This TCR beta chain was recovered during a study of shared clonotypes between healthy human individuals. Study conclusions and caveats: Few donors restricted represented genetic and exposure-history diversity.

This clone was seen a handful of times. The antigen is not known. CD45RO negativity and positive selection for CCR7 defined naive CD8 cells, a population that excluded terminally differentiated effector memory CD45RA+ cells. Each of the donors was a healthy adult who was HIV-negative and had not had a recent acute infection or vaccination. Every subset's genomic DNA went evenly onto several immunoSEQ plates. The assay was immunoSEQ multiplex PCR, and TCRdb's table has in-frame clones only and misses some. The sample lists millions of clones, approximately 95% occurring once. V was pared by 5 bases and J by 7 bases, with 13 bases of the junction left unmatched. CDR1 SGDLS and CDR2 YYNGEE come from the germline V gene. This CDR3 comprises 15 residues.

The J gene is TRBJ1-2, the V gene TRBV9; 8 nucleotides align to TRBD1. The TCR originated in a man younger than 35 in good health. Sequenced sample: naive CD8+ T cells sorted from blood. CDR3 amino acids: CASSSGQGLSGGYTF. CDR3 in DNA: TGTGCCAGCAGTTCTGGACAGGGACTTAGCGGTGGCTACACCTTC.